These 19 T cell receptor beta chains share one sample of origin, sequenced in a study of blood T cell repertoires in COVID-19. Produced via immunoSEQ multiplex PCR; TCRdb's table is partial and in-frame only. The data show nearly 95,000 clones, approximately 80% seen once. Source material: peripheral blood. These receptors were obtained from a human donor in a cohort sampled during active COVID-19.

In DNA, the CDR3 is TGCGCCAGCAGCTTGGACAGGGGCGGAGGCTACACCTTC. It codes for CASSLDRGGGYTF. This sequence joins TRBV5-1 and TRBJ1-2; 7 bases agree with TRBD1. There are 13 residues in the CDR3. V was pared by 0 bases and J by 8 bases, with 4 bases of the junction left unmatched. Germline CDR1 SGHRS, CDR2 YFSETQ.

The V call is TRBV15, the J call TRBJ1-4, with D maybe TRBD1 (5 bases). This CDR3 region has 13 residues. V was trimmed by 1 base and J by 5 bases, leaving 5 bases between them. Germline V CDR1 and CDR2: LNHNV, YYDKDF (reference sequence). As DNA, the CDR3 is TGTGCCACCAGCAGAGCAGGGAATGAAAAACTGTTTTTT. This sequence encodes CATSRAGNEKLFF.

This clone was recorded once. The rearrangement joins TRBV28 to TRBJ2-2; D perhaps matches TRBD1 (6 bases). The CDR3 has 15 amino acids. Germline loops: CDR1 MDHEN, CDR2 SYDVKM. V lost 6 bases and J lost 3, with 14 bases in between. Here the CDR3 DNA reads TGTGCCAGCAGGGCCCAACAGGGTTACACCGGGGAGCTGTTTTTT. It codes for CASRAQQGYTGELFF. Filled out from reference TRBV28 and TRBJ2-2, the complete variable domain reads DVKVTQSSRYLVKRTGEKVFLECVQDMDHENMFWYRQDPGLGLRLIYFSYDVKMKEKGDIPEGYSVSREKKERFSLILESASTNQTSMYLCASRAQQGYTGELFFGEGSRLTVL.

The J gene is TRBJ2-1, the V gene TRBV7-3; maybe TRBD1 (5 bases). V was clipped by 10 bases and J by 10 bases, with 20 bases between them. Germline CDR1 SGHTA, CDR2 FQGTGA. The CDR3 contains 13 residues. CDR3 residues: CATALGSKGEQFF. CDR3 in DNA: TGTGCCACCGCCCTGGGTTCAAAGGGGGAGCAGTTCTTC. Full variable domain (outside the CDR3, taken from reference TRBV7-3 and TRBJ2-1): GAGVSQTPSNKVTEKGKYVELRCDPISGHTALYWYRQSLGQGPEFLIYFQGTGAADDSGLPNDRFFAVRPEGSVSTLKIQRTERGDSAVYLCATALGSKGEQFFGPGTRLTVL.

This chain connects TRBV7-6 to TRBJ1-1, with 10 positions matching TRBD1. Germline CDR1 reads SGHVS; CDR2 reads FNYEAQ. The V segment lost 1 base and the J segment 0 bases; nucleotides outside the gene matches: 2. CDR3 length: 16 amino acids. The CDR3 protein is CASSLEGTGVNTEAFF. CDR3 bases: TGTGCCAGCAGCTTAGAAGGGACAGGGGTGAACACTGAAGCTTTCTTT.

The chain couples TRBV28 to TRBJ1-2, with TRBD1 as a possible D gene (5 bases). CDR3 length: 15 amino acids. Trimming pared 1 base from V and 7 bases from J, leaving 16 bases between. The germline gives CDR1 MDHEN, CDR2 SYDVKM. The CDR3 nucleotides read TGTGCCAGCAGTTTATCACCTGGAGGGGCGCGTGGCTACACCTTC. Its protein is CASSLSPGGARGYTF.

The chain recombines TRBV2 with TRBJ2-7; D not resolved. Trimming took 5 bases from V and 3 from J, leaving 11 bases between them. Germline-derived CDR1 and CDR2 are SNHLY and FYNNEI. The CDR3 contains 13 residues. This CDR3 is CASSIQYLYEQYF. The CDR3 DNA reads TGTGCCAGCAGTATACAGTACCTCTACGAGCAGTACTTC.

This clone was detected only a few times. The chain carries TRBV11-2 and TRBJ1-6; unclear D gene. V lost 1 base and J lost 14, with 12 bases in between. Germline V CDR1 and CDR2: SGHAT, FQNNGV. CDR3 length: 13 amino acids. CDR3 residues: CASSLGDNRALHF. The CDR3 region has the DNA TGTGCCAGCAGCTTAGGAGATAACAGAGCCCTCCACTTT. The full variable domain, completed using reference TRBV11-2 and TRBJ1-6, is EAGVAQSPRYKIIEKRQSVAFWCNPISGHATLYWYQQILGQGPKLLIQFQNNGVVDDSQLPKDRFSAERLKGVDSTLKIQPAKLEDSAVYLCASSLGDNRALHFGNGTRLTVT.

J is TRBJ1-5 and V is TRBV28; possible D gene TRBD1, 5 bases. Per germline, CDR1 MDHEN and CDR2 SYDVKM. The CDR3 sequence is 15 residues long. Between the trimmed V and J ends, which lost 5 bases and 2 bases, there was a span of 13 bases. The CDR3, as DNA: TGTGCCAGCAGTATAGTTTTAGGGGGCAATCAGCCCCAGCATTTT. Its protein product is CASSIVLGGNQPQHF.

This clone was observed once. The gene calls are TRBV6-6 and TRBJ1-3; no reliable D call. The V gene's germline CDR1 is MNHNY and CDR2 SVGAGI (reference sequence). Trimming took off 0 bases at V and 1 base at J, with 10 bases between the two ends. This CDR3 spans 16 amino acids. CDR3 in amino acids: CASSYSGGRSGNTIYF. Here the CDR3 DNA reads TGTGCCAGCAGTTACTCGGGCGGGAGGTCTGGAAACACCATATATTTT.

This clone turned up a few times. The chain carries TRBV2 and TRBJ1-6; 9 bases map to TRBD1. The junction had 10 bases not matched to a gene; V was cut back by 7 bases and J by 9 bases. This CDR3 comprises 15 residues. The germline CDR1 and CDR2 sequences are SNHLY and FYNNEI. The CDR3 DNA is TGTGCCAGCAAGCGGACAGGGGACTTTGGTTCACCCCTCCACTTT. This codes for CASKRTGDFGSPLHF.

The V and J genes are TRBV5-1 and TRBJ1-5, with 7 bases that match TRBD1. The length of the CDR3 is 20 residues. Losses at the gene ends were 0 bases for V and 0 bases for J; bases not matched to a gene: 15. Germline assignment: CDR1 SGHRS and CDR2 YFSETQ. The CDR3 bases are TGCGCCAGCAGCTTGGAGGTTCTCCGGGACAGCTCCTATAGCAATCAGCCCCAGCATTTT. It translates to CASSLEVLRDSSYSNQPQHF.

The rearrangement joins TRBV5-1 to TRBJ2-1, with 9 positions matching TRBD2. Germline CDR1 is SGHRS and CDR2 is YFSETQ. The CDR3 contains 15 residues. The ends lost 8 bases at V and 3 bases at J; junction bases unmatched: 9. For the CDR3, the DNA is TGCGCCAGTAGACTAGCGGACCGCATCTACAATGAGCAGTTCTTC. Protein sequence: CASRLADRIYNEQFF.

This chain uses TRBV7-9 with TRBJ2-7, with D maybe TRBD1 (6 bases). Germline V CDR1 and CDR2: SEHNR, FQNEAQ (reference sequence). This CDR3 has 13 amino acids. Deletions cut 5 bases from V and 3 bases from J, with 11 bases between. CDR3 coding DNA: TGTGCCAGCAGCGACCGGGACAACTACGAGCAGTACTTC. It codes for CASSDRDNYEQYF.

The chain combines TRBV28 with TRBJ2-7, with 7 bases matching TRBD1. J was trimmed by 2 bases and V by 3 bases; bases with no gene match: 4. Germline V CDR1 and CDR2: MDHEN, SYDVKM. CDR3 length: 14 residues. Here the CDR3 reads CASSLTGLTYEQYF. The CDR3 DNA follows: TGTGCCAGCAGTTTGACAGGGCTCACCTACGAGCAGTACTTC.

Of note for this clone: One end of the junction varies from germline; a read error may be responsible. The CDR3 nucleotides are TGTGCCAGCAGCCAAGAACTGGGGACAGGTACGCAGTATTTT. This gives the protein CASSQELGTGTQYF. This chain uses TRBV3-1 (or the pseudogene TRBV3-2) with TRBJ2-3; TRBD1 agrees at 8 bases. CDR1 is LGHDT, CDR2 YNNKEL, per germline (reference sequence). The CDR3 totals 14 residues.

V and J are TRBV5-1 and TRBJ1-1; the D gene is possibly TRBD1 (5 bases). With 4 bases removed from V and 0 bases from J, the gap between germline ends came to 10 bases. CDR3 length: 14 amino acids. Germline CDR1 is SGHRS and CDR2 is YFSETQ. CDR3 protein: CASSKQAMNTEAFF. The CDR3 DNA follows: TGCGCCAGCAGCAAACAGGCTATGAACACTGAAGCTTTCTTT. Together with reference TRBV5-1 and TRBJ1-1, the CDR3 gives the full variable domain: KAGVTQTPRYLIKTRGQQVTLSCSPISGHRSVSWYQQTPGQGLQFLFEYFSETQRNKGNFPGRFSGRQFSNSRSEMNVSTLELGDSALYLCASSKQAMNTEAFFGQGTRLTVV.

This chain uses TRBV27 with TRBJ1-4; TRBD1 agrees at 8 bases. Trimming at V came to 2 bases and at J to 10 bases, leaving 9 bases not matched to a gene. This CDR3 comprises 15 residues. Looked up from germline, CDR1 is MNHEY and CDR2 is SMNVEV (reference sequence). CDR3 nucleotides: TGTGCCAGCAGTTTAGGAGGACAGGGTCGGGGAAAACTGTTTTTT. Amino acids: CASSLGGQGRGKLFF.

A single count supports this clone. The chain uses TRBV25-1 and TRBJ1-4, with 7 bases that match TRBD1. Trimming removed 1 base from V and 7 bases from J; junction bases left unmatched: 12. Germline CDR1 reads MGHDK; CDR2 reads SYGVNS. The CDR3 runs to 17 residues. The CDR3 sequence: CASSEFGRGQGGEKLFF. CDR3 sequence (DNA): TGTGCCAGCAGTGAATTTGGTAGGGGGCAAGGCGGTGAAAAACTGTTTTTT.